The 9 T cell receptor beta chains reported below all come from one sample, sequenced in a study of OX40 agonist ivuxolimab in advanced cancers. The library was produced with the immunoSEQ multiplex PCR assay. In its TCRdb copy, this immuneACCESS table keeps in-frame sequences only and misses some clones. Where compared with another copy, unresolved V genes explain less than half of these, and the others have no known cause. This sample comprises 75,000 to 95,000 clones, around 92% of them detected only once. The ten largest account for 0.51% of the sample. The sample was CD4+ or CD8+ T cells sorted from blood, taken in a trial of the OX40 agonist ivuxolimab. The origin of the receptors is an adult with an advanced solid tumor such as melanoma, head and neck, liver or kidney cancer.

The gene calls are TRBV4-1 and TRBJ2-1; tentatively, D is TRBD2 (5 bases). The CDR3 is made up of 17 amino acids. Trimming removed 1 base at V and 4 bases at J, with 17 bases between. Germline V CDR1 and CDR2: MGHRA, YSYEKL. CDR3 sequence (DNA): TGCGCCAGCAGCCAAGGGGCTGGGCTAGAGGGTTACAATGAGCAGTTCTTC. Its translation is CASSQGAGLEGYNEQFF.

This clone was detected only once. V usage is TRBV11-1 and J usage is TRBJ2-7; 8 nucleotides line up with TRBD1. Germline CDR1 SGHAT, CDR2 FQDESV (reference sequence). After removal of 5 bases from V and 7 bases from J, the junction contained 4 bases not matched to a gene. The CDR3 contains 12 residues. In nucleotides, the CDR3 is TGTGCCAGCAGCCTACGGACAGGGGAGCAGTACTTC. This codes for CASSLRTGEQYF.

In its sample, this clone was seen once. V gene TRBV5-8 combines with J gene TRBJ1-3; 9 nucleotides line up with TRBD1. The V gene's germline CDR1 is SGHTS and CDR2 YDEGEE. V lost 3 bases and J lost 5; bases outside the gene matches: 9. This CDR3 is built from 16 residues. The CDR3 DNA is TGTGCCAGCAGCTCGGGACAGGGATTATTTCGAAACACCATATATTTT. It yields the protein CASSSGQGLFRNTIYF.

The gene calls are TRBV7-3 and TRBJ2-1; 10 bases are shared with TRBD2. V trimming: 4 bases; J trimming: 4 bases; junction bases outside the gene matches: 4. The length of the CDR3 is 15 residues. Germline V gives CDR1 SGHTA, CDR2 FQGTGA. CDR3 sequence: CASSSSGSKYNEQFF. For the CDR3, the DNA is TGTGCCAGCAGCTCTAGCGGGAGTAAGTACAATGAGCAGTTCTTC.

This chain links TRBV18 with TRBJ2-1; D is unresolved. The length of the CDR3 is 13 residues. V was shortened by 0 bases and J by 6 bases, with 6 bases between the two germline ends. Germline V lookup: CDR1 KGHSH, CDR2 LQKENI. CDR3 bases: TGTGCCAGCTCACCACCGGTCGGCAATGAGCAGTTCTTC. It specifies CASSPPVGNEQFF.

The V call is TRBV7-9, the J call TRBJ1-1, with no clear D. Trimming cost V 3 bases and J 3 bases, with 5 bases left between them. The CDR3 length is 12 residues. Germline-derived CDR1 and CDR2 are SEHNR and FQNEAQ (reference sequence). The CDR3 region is CASSFLDTEAFF. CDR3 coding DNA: TGTGCCAGCAGCTTCCTGGACACTGAAGCTTTCTTT.

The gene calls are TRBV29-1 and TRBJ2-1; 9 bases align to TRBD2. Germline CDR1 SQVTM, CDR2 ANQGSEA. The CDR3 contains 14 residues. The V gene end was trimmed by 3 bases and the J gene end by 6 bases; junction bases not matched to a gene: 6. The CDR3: CSVDVAGVFNEQFF. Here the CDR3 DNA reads TGCAGCGTTGACGTAGCGGGGGTTTTCAATGAGCAGTTCTTC.

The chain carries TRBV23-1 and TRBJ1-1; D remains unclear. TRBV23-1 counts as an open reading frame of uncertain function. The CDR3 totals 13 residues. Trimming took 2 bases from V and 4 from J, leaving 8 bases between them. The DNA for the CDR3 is TGCGCCAGCAGTCAAGGAGTTTCCACTGAAGCTTTCTTT. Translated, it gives CASSQGVSTEAFF.

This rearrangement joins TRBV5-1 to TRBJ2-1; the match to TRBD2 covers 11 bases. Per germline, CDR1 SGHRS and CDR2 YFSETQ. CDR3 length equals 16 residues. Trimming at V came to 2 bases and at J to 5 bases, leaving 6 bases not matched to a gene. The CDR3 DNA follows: TGCGCCAGCAGCTTCTTAACTAGCGGGGGTCACAATGAGCAGTTCTTC. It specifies CASSFLTSGGHNEQFF.